The 31 T cell receptor beta chains given below trace back to one sample, sequenced in a study of blood T cells in healthy people across ages. Primers used in a second PCR of roughly 7 to 11 cycles were a sample-barcoded 5' primer and a J-beta primer mix. TCRdb re-called the 5' RACE reads through MiXCR, storing one row per CDR3 protein. In the table there are over 950,000 distinct CDR3 sequences, less than 45% of which are singletons. Sequenced: blood. These receptors all come from a young man in good health.

This clonotype was observed at least ten times. The gene calls are TRBV6-1 and TRBJ2-7; possibly TRBD1 or TRBD2 for D (5 bases each). Germline-derived CDR1 and CDR2 are MNHNS and SASEGT. Trimming removed 1 base from V and 2 bases from J, with 12 bases in between. This CDR3 spans 15 amino acids. The chain's CDR3 is CASSEGEGRAYEQYF. The CDR3 DNA follows: TGTGCCAGCAGTGAAGGCGAGGGCAGGGCCTACGAGCAGTACTTC.

There are a few counts of this clonotype. This chain uses TRBV5-5 with TRBJ2-3; TRBD1 matches at 8 bases. Germline-derived CDR1 and CDR2 are SGHKS and YYEKEE (reference sequence). V lost 4 bases and J lost 3; bases outside the gene matches: 10. CDR3 length: 16 amino acids. The CDR3 coding sequence is TGTGCCAGCAGCCAAGACAGGGGAGATGGGACAGATACGCAGTATTTT. Translation gives CASSQDRGDGTDTQYF.

The chain joins TRBV25-1 to TRBJ2-7; either TRBD1 or TRBD2 may fit D (6 bases each). The ends were cut back, 7 bases at V and 4 bases at J, with 14 bases in the middle. The CDR3 length is 13 residues. From germline, CDR1 is MGHDK and CDR2 SYGVNS. CDR3 coding DNA: TGTGCCAGCACCCCGGGGGCTGATTACGAGCAGTACTTC. Amino acids: CASTPGADYEQYF.

This clonotype was seen only a few times. The chain uses TRBV29-1 and TRBJ1-2; 7 bases are shared with TRBD1. This CDR3 contains 18 residues. V lost 0 bases and J lost 7; bases outside the gene matches: 20. Germline values: CDR1 SQVTM, CDR2 ANQGSEA. DNA of the CDR3: TGCAGCGTTGAAGACCAAGGCCTCCGTTCGGGGACAGTGGGTGGCTACACCTTC. The encoded protein is CSVEDQGLRSGTVGGYTF.

This clonotype turned up a few times. The chain joins TRBV6-1 to TRBJ2-7; D may match TRBD1 or TRBD2 (5 bases each). Germline CDR1 is MNHNS and CDR2 is SASEGT. The CDR3 extends over 14 amino acids. V shed 6 bases and J shed 3 bases, with 15 bases lying between them. CDR3 region: CASRAVGGGYEQYF. CDR3 in DNA: TGTGCCAGCAGGGCCGTTGGGGGTGGCTACGAGCAGTACTTC.

This sequence joins TRBV27 and TRBJ2-5, with no clear D. CDR1 MNHEY and CDR2 SMNVEV come from the germline V gene (reference sequence). The V gene lost 8 bases and the J gene lost 2 bases, with 9 bases spanning the gap. This CDR3 has 12 amino acids. The CDR3: CASGLNQETQYF. The CDR3 DNA reads as TGTGCCAGCGGATTGAATCAAGAGACCCAGTACTTC.

V is TRBV11-2 and J is TRBJ1-1, with TRBD1 matching 8 bases. This CDR3 contains 15 residues. Trimming cost V 1 base and J 7 bases; bases outside gene matches: 8. CDR1 is SGHAT and CDR2 is FQNNGV in the germline V gene. The CDR3 reads CASSLGPGGNGEAFF. DNA for the CDR3: TGTGCCAGCAGCTTAGGACCAGGGGGCAACGGTGAAGCTTTCTTT.

This clonotype was counted between two and nine times. This chain links TRBV20-1 with TRBJ1-2; the match to TRBD1 covers 10 bases. The junction had 6 bases not matched to a gene; V was cut back by 6 bases and J by 5 bases. CDR1 DFQATT and CDR2 SNEGSKA come from the germline V gene (reference sequence). The CDR3 runs to 13 residues. The CDR3 sequence: CSASTGGWYGYTF. The CDR3 bases are TGCAGTGCCTCGACAGGGGGCTGGTATGGCTACACCTTC.

The chain combines TRBV9 with TRBJ2-2, with D possibly TRBD1 on 8 matching bases. This CDR3 has 14 amino acids. In germline, CDR1 is SGDLS, CDR2 YYNGEE. Deletions cut 4 bases from V and 10 bases from J, with 17 bases between. The CDR3 DNA reads as TGTGCCAGCAGCCCTCGGACAGGGAGGGAGGAGCTGTTTTTT. It translates to CASSPRTGREELFF.

V and J are TRBV2 and TRBJ2-7; TRBD2 matches 9 bases. CDR1 SNHLY and CDR2 FYNNEI come from the germline V gene. V shed 5 bases and J 5 bases; nucleotides not matched to a gene: 4. The CDR3 covers 13 residues. CDR3 loop: CASSTSGWNEQYF. The DNA for the CDR3 is TGTGCCAGCAGTACTAGCGGGTGGAACGAGCAGTACTTC. The complete variable domain, with remaining parts taken from reference TRBV2 and TRBJ2-7, reads EPEVTQTPSHQVTQMGQEVILRCVPISNHLYFYWYRQILGQKVEFLVSFYNNEISEKSEIFDDQFSVERPDGSNFTLKIRSTKLEDSAMYFCASSTSGWNEQYFGPGTRLTVT.

In the case of this clonotype: Germline is not matched at one junction end, which may reflect a read error. The CDR3 DNA follows: TGTACCAGCAGCTTGCACTTACAAGAGACCCAGTACTTC. Translation: CTSSLHLQETQYF. The chain couples TRBV5-5 to TRBJ2-5; no definite D call. Germline V CDR1 and CDR2: SGHKS, YYEKEE (reference sequence). The CDR3 covers 13 residues.

In its sample, this clonotype was seen a few times. V usage is TRBV25-1 and J usage is TRBJ1-6; no firm D call. CDR3 length: 15 residues. Germline V lookup: CDR1 MGHDK, CDR2 SYGVNS. V was shortened by 8 bases and J by 0 bases, with 11 bases between the two germline ends. The CDR3 sequence is CASGPGRSYNSPLHF. The CDR3 DNA reads as TGTGCCAGCGGTCCAGGCCGCTCCTATAATTCACCCCTCCACTTT.

This clonotype appeared a few times. The chain combines TRBV20-1 with TRBJ1-4, with D perhaps TRBD1 (6 bases). Trimming left V 3 bases short and J 8 bases short, with 13 bases between. The germline gives CDR1 DFQATT, CDR2 SNEGSKA (reference sequence). The CDR3 contains 13 residues. CDR3 nucleotide sequence: TGCAGTGCTAGTTACAGACAGGCCGAAAAACTGTTTTTT. As protein: CSASYRQAEKLFF.

The V gene is TRBV4-1, the J gene TRBJ2-3; D perhaps matches TRBD1 (5 bases). CDR3 length: 17 residues. The V gene's germline CDR1 is MGHRA and CDR2 YSYEKL. V lost 1 base and J lost 5, with 19 bases in between. Here the CDR3 reads CASSQGLGDRLGDTQYF. CDR3 coding DNA: TGCGCCAGCAGCCAAGGTTTAGGGGATCGGCTCGGAGATACGCAGTATTTT.

Concerning this clonotype: A clone one base away is much larger, so this may be a read error. The chain carries TRBV29-1 and TRBJ2-1, with 7 positions matching TRBD2. The germline gives CDR1 SQVTM, CDR2 ANQGSEA. This CDR3 contains 14 residues. V shed 3 bases, J shed 9 bases, and the junction held 11 bases outside the gene matches. CDR3: CSVEGEGALTEQFF. In nucleotides, the CDR3 is TGCAGCGTTGAGGGGGAGGGTGCCCTTACTGAGCAGTTCTTC.

This clonotype was seen a few times. The rearrangement links TRBV5-1 to TRBJ2-1; 11 nucleotides line up with TRBD2. CDR1 SGHRS and CDR2 YFSETQ come from the germline V gene. This CDR3 is built from 15 residues. After removal of 0 bases from V and 5 bases from J, the junction contained 1 base not matched to a gene. The CDR3 sequence is CASSLVTSGDNEQFF. CDR3 nucleotide sequence: TGCGCCAGCAGCTTGGTGACTAGCGGGGACAATGAGCAGTTCTTC.

CDR3 sequence reads: CASSQDSATYGYTF. The CDR3 region has the DNA TGCGCCAGCAGCCAAGATTCGGCAACCTATGGCTACACCTTC. The J gene is TRBJ1-2, the V gene TRBV4-3; D ambiguous. The germline gives CDR1 LGHNA, CDR2 YSLEER. The V end lost 0 bases, the J end lost 4 bases, and 9 bases lay between the germline ends. The CDR3 extends over 14 amino acids.

This clonotype was seen a handful of times. V gene TRBV20-1 combines with J gene TRBJ2-4; tentatively, D is TRBD1 or TRBD2 (6 bases each). V was cut by 7 bases and J by 3 bases, with 13 bases left in between. The CDR3 consists of 13 residues. The germline gives CDR1 DFQATT, CDR2 SNEGSKA (reference sequence). The CDR3 DNA sequence: TGCAGTGAAGGGGGGCTGGGCAAAAACATTCAGTACTTC. Translated: CSEGGLGKNIQYF.

The chain is built from TRBV6-2 or TRBV6-3 and TRBJ2-1; 8 positions match TRBD1. The CDR3 runs 15 residues. Per germline, CDR1 MNHEY and CDR2 SVGEGT. V was pared by 4 bases and J by 9 bases, with 11 bases of the junction left unmatched. For the CDR3, the DNA is TGTGCCAGCAGTTCCGAAGGACAGGGACGTATTGAGCAGTTCTTC. Its protein is CASSSEGQGRIEQFF.

The rearrangement uses TRBV5-1 and TRBJ2-2; a possible D gene is TRBD2 (6 bases). The germline V gene has CDR1 SGHRS and CDR2 YFSETQ. The CDR3 runs to 16 residues. V was clipped by 4 bases and J by 1 base, with 14 bases between them. The DNA of the CDR3 is TGCGCCAGCAGCCCTAGGGAGGCCCTGAACACCGGGGAGCTGTTTTTT. Residues: CASSPREALNTGELFF.

This chain joins TRBV20-1 and TRBJ2-1; perhaps TRBD2 as D (6 bases). CDR3 length: 14 amino acids. The germline gives CDR1 DFQATT, CDR2 SNEGSKA (reference sequence). Trimming shortened V by 2 bases and J by 10 bases, and 18 bases separated the two germline ends. The CDR3 DNA reads TGCAGTGCTAGAAAGCAGGGAGGAACCTACGAGCAGTTCTTC. This encodes CSARKQGGTYEQFF.

The chain has TRBV20-1 and TRBJ1-1, with 7 positions matching TRBD1. The germline CDR1 and CDR2 sequences are DFQATT and SNEGSKA (reference sequence). This CDR3 has 13 amino acids. Trimming removed 4 bases from V and 1 base from J; junction bases left unmatched: 3. CDR3 bases: TGCAGTGCTATGGGACAGTCGAACACTGAAGCTTTCTTT. Translation gives CSAMGQSNTEAFF.

This clonotype was observed a handful of times. The rearrangement links TRBV20-1 to TRBJ1-1; D gene uncertain. Germline V CDR1 and CDR2: DFQATT, SNEGSKA (reference sequence). The CDR3 loop spans 12 amino acids. The ends were cut back, 0 bases at V and 7 bases at J, with 9 bases in the middle. This CDR3 reads CSARDRLNEAFF. The CDR3 DNA reads TGCAGTGCTAGAGATCGGCTCAATGAAGCTTTCTTT.

The chain is built from TRBV20-1 and TRBJ1-6; 8 bases agree with TRBD1. Trimming at V came to 5 bases and at J to 0 bases, leaving 12 bases not matched to a gene. The CDR3 runs to 18 residues. CDR1 is DFQATT and CDR2 is SNEGSKA in the germline V gene (reference sequence). CDR3 amino acids: CSAFLGTGLSSYNSPLHF. CDR3 DNA sequence: TGCAGTGCTTTTTTGGGGACAGGTCTCAGCTCCTATAATTCACCCCTCCACTTT.

This chain connects TRBV6-6 to TRBJ2-7, with 7 nucleotides matching TRBD1. The CDR3 extends over 13 amino acids. CDR1 is MNHNY and CDR2 is SVGAGI in the germline V gene (reference sequence). V lost 5 bases to trimming and J lost 1 base; unmatched junction nucleotides: 2. CDR3 sequence (DNA): TGTGCCAGCAGTACGGGACAGTCCTACGAGCAGTACTTC. Translated: CASSTGQSYEQYF.

This clonotype occurred many times. The chain recombines TRBV2 with TRBJ1-1; D ambiguous. The CDR3 consists of 13 residues. Trimming took 2 bases from V and 1 from J, leaving 5 bases between them. Per germline, CDR1 SNHLY and CDR2 FYNNEI. The CDR3, as DNA: TGTGCCAGCAGTGAATTGGAGAACACTGAAGCTTTCTTT. Its translation is CASSELENTEAFF.

The chain combines TRBV19 with TRBJ1-5, with a weak D call TRBD1 (5 bases). The CDR3 has 17 amino acids. V was pared by 1 base and J by 3 bases, with 16 bases between. Germline V lookup: CDR1 LNHDA, CDR2 SQIVND (reference sequence). This CDR3 reads CASSIGFREYDNQPQHF. The CDR3 DNA follows: TGTGCCAGTAGTATAGGTTTCAGGGAGTATGACAATCAGCCCCAGCATTTT.

The rearrangement links TRBV7-6 to TRBJ1-4; weak D call: TRBD1 (5 bases). Trimming stripped 1 base from V and 12 bases from J, with 18 bases between. This CDR3 has 15 amino acids. Germline-derived CDR1 and CDR2 are SGHVS and FNYEAQ. The CDR3 protein is CASSLGSGFGGELFF. The CDR3 DNA reads as TGTGCCAGCAGCTTAGGGAGCGGTTTCGGGGGGGAACTGTTTTTT.

J is TRBJ1-5 and V is TRBV24-1; D not resolved. V gave up 0 bases and J gave up 6 bases, with 2 bases separating them. The germline gives CDR1 KGHDR, CDR2 SFDVKD. The CDR3 is 12 amino acids. This CDR3 reads CATSDLVQPQHF. The CDR3 nucleotides read TGTGCCACCAGTGATTTGGTTCAGCCCCAGCATTTT.

The rearrangement uses TRBV27 and TRBJ1-1, with a tentative D call TRBD1 (5 bases). CDR3 length: 14 residues. Per germline, CDR1 MNHEY and CDR2 SMNVEV (reference sequence). V gave up 5 bases and J gave up 2 bases, with 12 bases separating them. The CDR3 nucleotides are TGTGCCAGCAGTCCTATTCGGGACAACACTGAAGCTTTCTTT. This sequence encodes CASSPIRDNTEAFF.

This clonotype has only one observation. This chain uses TRBV6-1 with TRBJ2-2; possibly TRBD1 or TRBD2 for D (5 bases each). The germline V gene encodes CDR1 MNHNS and CDR2 SASEGT. The CDR3 loop spans 18 amino acids. V dropped 6 bases and J dropped 0 bases, with 20 bases sitting between them. CDR3 bases: TGTGCCAGCAGCCGTGAAAGGGGCGCGGGTGCGAACACCGGGGAGCTGTTTTTT. Its protein is CASSRERGAGANTGELFF.